These T cell receptor beta chains were read from a single sample in a study of T-cell memory formation after mild COVID-19. TCRdb called the 5' RACE reads again in MiXCR, with one record for every CDR3 protein. The repertoire holds about 350,000 distinct CDR3 sequences, with roughly an eighth as singletons. Sequencing was performed on PBMCs or a T cell subset sorted from them (not recorded which). Source of these receptors: a young man who had mild COVID-19 (a few samples of this study predate the infection). Cell type and time point are not known. Both conserved end residues are part of each CDR3. D genes are given only for firm matches. Clone size is stated in some rows and not others, as once, few, many or a class when expanded.

V gene	J gene	clone size	D gene	CDR3 DNA	CDR3 protein
TRBV6-2/TRBV6-3	TRBJ2-7	NA	NA	TGTGCCAGCAGTCACCCCTTTGGTACGGAATCCTACGAGCAGTACTTC	CASSHPFGTESYEQYF
TRBV6-1	TRBJ1-2	many	NA	TGTGCCAGCAGTGAAGCGCTCGGGGATTCTGGCTACACCTTC	CASSEALGDSGYTF
TRBV9	TRBJ1-2	NA	NA	TGTGCCAGCAGCTCTCACAGGGTGGACTATGGCTACACCTTC	CASSSHRVDYGYTF
TRBV19	TRBJ2-1	NA	NA	TGTGCCAGTAGCGACGGGACGGCCAGGAGACGAGATGAGCAGTTCTTC	CASSDGTARRRDEQFF
TRBV5-6	TRBJ2-5	few	NA	TGTGCCAGCAGCTCTCGGGCGGAGACCCAGTACTTC	CASSSRAETQYF
TRBV12-3/TRBV12-4	TRBJ2-3	NA	NA	TGTGCCAGCAGTTTAGGGGGGGGGCCTACGCAGTATTTT	CASSLGGGPTQYF
TRBV20-1	TRBJ2-3	NA	NA	TGCAGTGCTAATGGAGCCACAGATACGCAGTATTTT	CSANGATDTQYF
TRBV12-3/TRBV12-4	TRBJ2-3	many	TRBD2	TGTGCCAGCAGTCTGACAGCGGGGGGCCGAAATACGCAGTATTTT	CASSLTAGGRNTQYF
TRBV4-2	TRBJ2-1	NA	TRBD1	TGTGCCAGCAGCCCCGGGACAGGGGACGGTGAGCAGTTCTTC	CASSPGTGDGEQFF
TRBV7-6	TRBJ2-5	many	NA	TGTGCCAGCAGCTTAGAGCTGGAGACCCAGTACTTC	CASSLELETQYF